The 30 T cell receptor beta chains presented below share a single source sample, sequenced in a study of PD-1 blockade in classical Hodgkin lymphoma. Every patient was affected by relapse after autologous stem cell transplantation, while exposure to brentuximab vedotin was not uniform. Clones were read by immunoSEQ multiplex PCR, and TCRdb kept only the in-frame ones, dropping some. The profile shows 35,000 to 40,000 clones, about 90% of them singletons. Sequencing was performed on peripheral blood mononuclear cells (PBMCs), taken before the second cycle of nivolumab. These receptors came from a human donor with classical Hodgkin lymphoma.

About this clone itself: A read error may account for a junction end that differs from germline. The chain is built from TRBV7-7 and TRBJ2-5, with TRBD1 identical over 9 bases. The DNA end is more similar to TRBJ2-7, so the J call may be wrong. Germline V lookup: CDR1 SSHAT, CDR2 FNYEAQ (reference sequence). The CDR3 runs 16 residues. DNA for the CDR3: TGTGCTAGCAGCTCCACAGGGAGGGGACAGGGCTACGAGCAGTACTTC. It is translated as CASSSTGRGQGYEQYF.

The chain has TRBV10-3 and TRBJ2-3; 15 positions match TRBD2. The CDR3 loop spans 17 amino acids. Trimming at V came to 4 bases and at J to 4 bases, leaving 6 bases not matched to a gene. CDR1 is ENHRY, CDR2 SYGVKD, per germline. The CDR3 loop is CAISGGTSGRKADTQYF. The CDR3 DNA sequence: TGTGCCATCAGTGGAGGGACTAGCGGGAGGAAGGCAGATACGCAGTATTTT.

This clone is medium-sized. The chain carries TRBV5-4 and TRBJ1-2, with TRBD1 identical over 9 bases. There are 14 residues in the CDR3. V lost 3 bases to trimming and J lost 6 bases; unmatched junction nucleotides: 6. The germline V gene has CDR1 SGHNT and CDR2 YYREEE (reference sequence). The CDR3 nucleotides read TGTGCCAGCAGCTCACCGGGACAGGGACATGGCTACACCTTC. This sequence encodes CASSSPGQGHGYTF.

The V and J genes are TRBV27 and TRBJ1-2; TRBD1 agrees at 8 bases. From germline, CDR1 is MNHEY and CDR2 SMNVEV (reference sequence). The V and J ends lost 6 bases and 3 bases, in that order; junction bases with no gene match: 3. This CDR3 contains 13 residues. This CDR3 reads CASRKTGDYGYTF. Written as DNA, the CDR3 is TGTGCCAGCAGGAAGACAGGGGACTATGGCTACACCTTC.

This clone was picked up one time. The CDR3 protein is CASSVAGTSEEQFF. CDR3 DNA sequence: TGTGCCAGCAGCGTCGCCGGGACTAGCGAAGAGCAGTTCTTC. This chain links TRBV9 with TRBJ2-1; 10 bases are a match to TRBD2. V shed 2 bases and J 10 bases; nucleotides not matched to a gene: 6. CDR3 length: 14 amino acids. From germline, CDR1 is SGDLS and CDR2 YYNGEE.

In the case of this clone: The junction differs from germline at one of its ends, possibly a read error. The chain recombines TRBV5-1 with TRBJ2-1, with 8 bases aligning to TRBD2. The CDR3 extends over 15 amino acids. Germline V gene lookup returns CDR1 SGHRS and CDR2 YFSETQ. The CDR3 here is CASSLGTSSYNEQFF. CDR3 DNA: TGCGCCAGCAGTTTGGGGACTAGTTCCTACAATGAGCAGTTCTTC.

The rearrangement links TRBV5-6 to TRBJ2-7; a possible D gene is TRBD2 (6 bases). Germline V gives CDR1 SGHDT, CDR2 YYEEEE. The ends were cut back, 4 bases at V and 5 bases at J, with 19 bases in the middle. This CDR3 has 15 residues. CDR3 loop: CASSLWAGRFHEQYF. CDR3 nucleotides: TGTGCCAGCAGCCTGTGGGCGGGGAGGTTCCACGAGCAGTACTTC. Full variable domain (rest looked up from reference TRBV5-6 and TRBJ2-7): DAGVTQSPTHLIKTRGQQVTLRCSPKSGHDTVSWYQQALGQGPQFIFQYYEEEERQRGNFPDRFSGHQFPNYSSELNVNALLLGDSALYLCASSLWAGRFHEQYFGPGTRLTVT.

The V and J genes are TRBV5-1 and TRBJ2-1; no clear D. V was trimmed by 0 bases and J by 9 bases, leaving 4 bases between them. This CDR3 is 11 amino acids long. CDR1 is SGHRS, CDR2 YFSETQ, per germline. CDR3 nucleotides: TGCGCCAGCAGCTTGGGAGTTGAGCAGTTCTTC. Its protein is CASSLGVEQFF.

V is TRBV4-1 and J is TRBJ1-5, with a possible D match to TRBD1 (5 bases). This CDR3 is built from 14 residues. Between the trimmed V and J ends, which lost 3 bases and 7 bases, there was a span of 13 bases. Germline assignment: CDR1 MGHRA and CDR2 YSYEKL. Here the CDR3 reads CASSQMGVRQPQHF. Here the CDR3 DNA reads TGCGCCAGCAGCCAGATGGGGGTTAGGCAGCCCCAGCATTTT.

The gene calls are TRBV21-1 and TRBJ2-2; the table's D gene call, TRBD2, was not cross checked with the DNA. TRBV21-1 represents a pseudogene. This CDR3 region has 19 residues. The CDR3 region is CASSPGLAGPQFNTGELFF. The DNA for the CDR3 is TGTGCCAGCAGCCCGGGACTAGCGGGACCCCAGTTTAACACCGGGGAGCTGTTTTTT.

The rearrangement links TRBV27 to TRBJ1-1; tentatively, D is TRBD1 (5 bases). This CDR3 has 14 residues. Deletions cut 6 bases from V and 4 bases from J, with 15 bases between. Germline lookup yields CDR1 MNHEY and CDR2 SMNVEV (reference sequence). The CDR3 DNA sequence: TGTGCCAGCAGCCCCTGGTGGGGGATCACTGAAGCTTTCTTT. Amino acids: CASSPWWGITEAFF.

The V and J genes are TRBV5-4 and TRBJ2-7; D possibly corresponds to TRBD2 (6 bases). The germline CDR1 and CDR2 sequences are SGHNT and YYREEE (reference sequence). V was shortened by 4 bases and J by 3 bases, with 14 bases between the two germline ends. The CDR3 spans 14 residues. The CDR3 nucleotides are TGTGCCAGCAGCCGCGGGACTGGGGACTACGAGCAGTACTTC. Translation gives CASSRGTGDYEQYF.

The chain has TRBV27 and TRBJ1-2; possible D gene TRBD1, 6 bases. Trimming pared 2 bases from V and 4 bases from J, leaving 20 bases between. Germline lookup yields CDR1 MNHEY and CDR2 SMNVEV (reference sequence). The CDR3 runs 17 residues. CDR3 coding DNA: TGTGCCAGCAGTTTAATAGGTCCAGGGGCGCGTAGCTATGGCTACACCTTC. Protein sequence: CASSLIGPGARSYGYTF.

The chain employs TRBV7-8 and TRBJ2-1; D is ambiguous. The CDR3 has 16 residues. V shed 2 bases and J shed 0 bases, with 11 bases lying between them. Per the germline V gene, CDR1 is SGHVS and CDR2 is FQNEAQ. The CDR3 sequence is CASSLSEISSYNEQFF. The CDR3 DNA follows: TGTGCCAGCAGCTTATCGGAGATCAGCTCCTACAATGAGCAGTTCTTC.

This clone was seen a single time. The rearrangement joins TRBV10-2 to TRBJ2-1; 7 positions agree with TRBD2. The CDR3 contains 14 residues. J gave up 5 bases and V 1 base, and 2 bases lay outside the gene matches. CDR1 WSHSY and CDR2 SAAADI come from the germline V gene. CDR3 in DNA: TGCGCCAGCAGTGAGTGGGAGGGTAACAATGAGCAGTTCTTC. Its translation: CASSEWEGNNEQFF.

Here the CDR3 reads CASSKGQGGEKLFF. The CDR3 DNA reads TGTGCCAGCAGCAAGGGACAGGGTGGGGAAAAACTGTTTTTT. The chain links TRBV5-4 to TRBJ1-4; 9 bases match TRBD1. In germline, CDR1 is SGHNT, CDR2 YYREEE (reference sequence). This CDR3 contains 14 residues. The trim removed 4 bases at V and 8 bases at J, leaving 6 bases unmatched.

V is TRBV2 and J is TRBJ2-2; no definite D call. CDR3 length equals 15 residues. Trimming stripped 6 bases from V and 7 bases from J, with 18 bases between. Germline V lookup: CDR1 SNHLY, CDR2 FYNNEI. Here the CDR3 DNA reads TGTGCCAGCAGGGGCGGCATCGGGTTTAGCGGGGAGCTGTTTTTT. It yields the protein CASRGGIGFSGELFF.

The rearrangement uses TRBV6-5 and TRBJ1-6; tentative D call: TRBD1 (5 bases). In germline, CDR1 is MNHEY, CDR2 SVGAGI. The CDR3 sequence is 15 residues long. V was pared by 2 bases and J by 7 bases, with 12 bases between. CDR3 bases: TGTGCCAGCAGTTACGAACAGGCGCGGAATTCACCCCTCCACTTT. Translated, it gives CASSYEQARNSPLHF.

This chain joins TRBV27 and TRBJ2-2; the D gene is possibly TRBD1 (6 bases). Germline-derived CDR1 and CDR2 are MNHEY and SMNVEV (reference sequence). V shed 5 bases and J shed 10 bases, with 23 bases lying between them. The CDR3 totals 16 residues. CDR3 sequence (DNA): TGTGCCAGCAGTAAAACCGGGACAACCTACTCGAAGGAGCTGTTTTTT. Amino acids: CASSKTGTTYSKELFF.

V gene TRBV5-6 combines with J gene TRBJ2-3; no clear D gene. V lost 0 bases and J lost 2, with 10 bases in between. This CDR3 contains 15 residues. Per germline, CDR1 SGHDT and CDR2 YYEEEE. The CDR3 nucleotides read TGTGCCAGCAGCTTGGATGGGTTATTCACAGATACGCAGTATTTT. Its protein product is CASSLDGLFTDTQYF.

V is TRBV4-1 and J is TRBJ2-3; 7 nucleotides match TRBD1. There are 18 residues in the CDR3. Germline V CDR1 and CDR2: MGHRA, YSYEKL. With 0 bases clipped from V and 6 bases from J, the junction kept 15 bases outside the gene matches. The CDR3 region is CASSQDSAVGGLDDTQYF. The CDR3 nucleotides read TGCGCCAGCAGCCAAGATTCGGCTGTAGGGGGCCTTGATGATACGCAGTATTTT.

The DNA for the CDR3 is TGCAGCGTTGAGGGGCAGGGGCAGAGGTTTGAGCAGTTCTTC. This gives the protein CSVEGQGQRFEQFF. This chain links TRBV29-1 with TRBJ2-1; perhaps TRBD1 as D (6 bases). V was trimmed by 3 bases and J by 9 bases, leaving 18 bases between them. Germline CDR1 is SQVTM and CDR2 is ANQGSEA. CDR3 length: 14 residues.

V is TRBV5-1 and J is TRBJ2-7; 11 bases are shared with TRBD2. With V trimmed by 3 bases and J by 4 bases, 15 bases remained unmatched. Germline V CDR1 and CDR2: SGHRS, YFSETQ. The CDR3 length is 18 residues. CDR3 protein: CASSSHGLAGLHTYEQYF. CDR3 in DNA: TGCGCCAGCAGCTCACACGGACTAGCGGGTCTTCACACGTACGAGCAGTACTTC.

This clone is labeled as medium-sized. This chain uses TRBV11-3 with TRBJ2-7; 8 nucleotides align to TRBD1. The CDR3 has 13 residues. Looked up from germline, CDR1 is SGHNT and CDR2 is YENEEA. V gave up 5 bases and J gave up 3 bases; unmatched junction bases: 3. DNA of the CDR3: TGTGCCAGCAGCCGAGGACAGGGCTACGAGCAGTACTTC. As protein: CASSRGQGYEQYF.

This rearrangement joins TRBV6-5 to TRBJ1-1, with D uncertain. Per germline, CDR1 MNHEY and CDR2 SVGAGI. CDR3 size: 14 residues. The ends were cut back, 5 bases at V and 0 bases at J, with 10 bases in the middle. CDR3 amino acids: CASSERIMNTEAFF. The CDR3, as DNA: TGTGCCAGCAGTGAACGTATAATGAACACTGAAGCTTTCTTT.

The chain has TRBV10-2 and TRBJ2-5, with 8 bases that match TRBD2. Per the germline V gene, CDR1 is WSHSY and CDR2 is SAAADI. This CDR3 comprises 14 residues. V was clipped by 6 bases and J by 5 bases; unmatched bases: 8. CDR3 sequence reads: CASSRFSGAETQYF. For the CDR3, the DNA is TGCGCCAGCAGCCGCTTTAGCGGGGCCGAGACCCAGTACTTC.

V usage is TRBV11-1 and J usage is TRBJ1-1; TRBD1 aligns across 7 bases. This CDR3 has 14 amino acids. Germline loops: CDR1 SGHAT, CDR2 FQDESV (reference sequence). V gave up 2 bases and J gave up 4 bases; unmatched junction bases: 4. The chain's CDR3 is CASSLQGGGTEAFF. The CDR3 DNA reads as TGTGCCAGCAGCTTACAGGGGGGCGGCACTGAAGCTTTCTTT.

The chain joins TRBV5-1 to TRBJ2-7, with 8 bases identical to TRBD2. Germline V gene data show CDR1 as SGHRS and CDR2 as YFSETQ. V dropped 4 bases and J dropped 4; count of bases not matched to a gene: 10. CDR3 length: 15 amino acids. CDR3: CASSPGLGQLYEQYF. The CDR3 DNA follows: TGCGCCAGCAGCCCGGGACTAGGCCAATTGTACGAGCAGTACTTC.

Worth noting for this clone: A read error may produce the germline difference seen at one junction end. This chain joins TRBV11-2 and TRBJ1-1; no reliable D call. CDR1 is SGHAT and CDR2 is FQNNGV in the germline V gene. The CDR3 loop spans 13 amino acids. The CDR3 sequence: CASSFPENAEAFF. In DNA, the CDR3 is TGTGCCAGCAGCTTCCCCGAGAACGCTGAAGCTTTCTTT.

As to this clone: Other nucleotide sequences from this sample produce the same CDR3. This rearrangement joins TRBV11-2 to TRBJ2-7; D gene uncertain. Trimming cost V 3 bases and J 0 bases, with 9 bases left between them. Germline loops: CDR1 SGHAT, CDR2 FQNNGV. The CDR3 extends over 14 amino acids. CDR3 loop: CASSFSGSSYEQYF. DNA of the CDR3: TGTGCCAGCAGCTTTTCCGGGTCCTCCTACGAGCAGTACTTC.